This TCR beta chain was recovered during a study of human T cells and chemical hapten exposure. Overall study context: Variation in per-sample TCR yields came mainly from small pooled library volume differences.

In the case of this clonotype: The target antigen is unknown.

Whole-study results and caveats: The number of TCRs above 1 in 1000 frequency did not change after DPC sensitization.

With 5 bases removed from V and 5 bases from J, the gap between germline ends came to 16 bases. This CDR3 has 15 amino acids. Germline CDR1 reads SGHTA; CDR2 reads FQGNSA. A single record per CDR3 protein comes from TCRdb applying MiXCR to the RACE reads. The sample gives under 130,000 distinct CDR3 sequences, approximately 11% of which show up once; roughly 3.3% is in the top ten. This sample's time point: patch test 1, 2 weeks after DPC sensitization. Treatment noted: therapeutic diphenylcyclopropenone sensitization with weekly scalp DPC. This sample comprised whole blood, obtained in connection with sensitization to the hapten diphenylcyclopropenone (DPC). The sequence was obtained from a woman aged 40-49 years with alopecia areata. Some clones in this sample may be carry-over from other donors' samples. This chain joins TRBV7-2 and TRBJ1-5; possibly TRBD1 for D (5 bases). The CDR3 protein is CASSRDLGEDQPQHF. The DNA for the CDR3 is TGTGCCAGCAGCCGGGATCTGGGGGAGGATCAGCCCCAGCATTTT. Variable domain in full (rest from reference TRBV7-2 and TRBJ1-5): GAGVSQSPSNKVTEKGKDVELRCDPISGHTALYWYRQSLGQGLEFLIYFQGNSAPDKSGLPSDRFSAERTGGSVSTLTIQRTQQEDSAVYLCASSRDLGEDQPQHFGDGTRLSIL.